Listed below are T cell receptor beta chains from one sample, sequenced in a study of vaccination and CD4 T cells after COVID-19. These receptors have no known antigen. Each CDR3 protein is one row after TCRdb ran MiXCR on the PCR reads. The profile covers 13,000 or so distinct CDR3 sequences, with approximately 45% appearing a single time and 7.8% taken by the ten largest. The sequencing here drew on CD4+ T cells from blood, cultured in vitro, taken after SARS-CoV-2 vaccination. These receptors were collected from a human donor who had recovered from COVID-19. The CDR3 runs from the conserved cysteine through the conserved F or W. Fields, in order: clone size, CDR3 length, V gene, J gene, D gene, CDR3 protein, CDR3 DNA. A D gene is named only where the DNA matches it firmly. Only part of the rows carry a size: once, few, many, or a class if the clone is expanded.

NA	15	TRBV6-2/TRBV6-3	TRBJ1-5	TRBD1	CASSSRQGRNQPQHF	TGTGCCAGCAGTTCACGACAGGGACGCAATCAGCCCCAGCATTTT
NA	14	TRBV20-1	TRBJ1-4	NA	CSGYLDATNEKLFF	TGCAGTGGCTACTTAGATGCAACTAATGAAAAACTGTTTTTT
NA	14	TRBV5-6	TRBJ1-4	TRBD1	CASSSRQGGEKLFF	TGTGCCAGCAGCTCCCGACAGGGTGGCGAAAAACTGTTTTTT
few	16	TRBV12-2	TRBJ2-3	NA	CASRPMWVARTDTQYF	TGTGCAAGTCGTCCCATGTGGGTCGCCCGCACAGATACGCAGTATTTT
NA	12	TRBV27	TRBJ2-7	NA	CASSLAGREQYF	TGTGCCAGCAGTTTAGCCGGGCGCGAGCAGTACTTC
medium-sized	17	TRBV7-8	TRBJ2-3	TRBD1	CASSFGQGRSSTDTQYF	TGTGCCAGCAGCTTTGGACAGGGGCGTTCTAGCACAGATACGCAGTATTTT
once	20	TRBV2	TRBJ2-6	TRBD1	CASSILRPGTGYSGANVLTF	TGTGCCAGCTCTATCCTTCGGCCCGGGACAGGTTACTCTGGGGCCAACGTCCTGACTTTC
NA	15	TRBV19	TRBJ1-5	TRBD1	CASSGTGGFRQPQHF	TGTGCCAGCTCCGGGACAGGGGGGTTCCGTCAGCCCCAGCATTTT
NA	13	TRBV6-4	TRBJ2-2	NA	CASSETSTGELFF	TGTGCCAGCAGTGAGACTAGCACCGGGGAGCTGTTTTTT
NA	14	TRBV21-1	TRBJ2-5	NA	CASSKRTGKETQYF	TGTGCCAGCAGCAAGAGGACAGGGAAAGAGACCCAGTACTTC
large	14	TRBV7-2	TRBJ2-5	TRBD2	CASSYRTSGETQYF	TGTGCCAGCAGCTATAGGACTAGCGGGGAGACCCAGTACTTC
NA	13	TRBV27	TRBJ2-1	NA	CASSLSGVNEQFF	TGTGCCAGCAGTTTATCGGGGGTCAATGAGCAGTTCTTC
few	15	TRBV6-1	TRBJ1-2	TRBD1	CASSPSDRVFYGYTF	TGTGCCAGCAGTCCCTCGGACAGGGTATTTTATGGCTACACCTTC
NA	14	TRBV6-1	TRBJ2-6	NA	CASGGVYGANVLTF	TGTGCCAGCGGGGGAGTTTACGGGGCCAACGTCCTGACTTTC
few	14	TRBV20-1	TRBJ1-2	NA	CSAGNGGGDYGYTF	TGCAGTGCTGGCAATGGGGGGGGCGACTATGGCTACACCTTC
NA	11	TRBV7-9	TRBJ1-2	NA	CASSSGAGYTF	TGTGCCAGCAGCTCGGGGGCTGGCTACACCTTC
few	14	TRBV12-3/TRBV12-4	TRBJ2-3	TRBD2	CASIPSGRPGTQYF	TGTGCCAGCATTCCTAGCGGGAGGCCCGGTACGCAGTATTTT
NA	15	TRBV7-2	TRBJ1-5	TRBD1	CASSSTGGLNQPQHF	TGTGCCAGCAGCTCGACAGGGGGCCTCAATCAGCCCCAGCATTTT
once	12	TRBV5-5	TRBJ2-7	NA	CAGTPGFDEQYF	TGTGCCGGCACCCCGGGGTTCGACGAGCAGTACTTC
NA	16	TRBV30	TRBJ1-2	TRBD1	CAWSVPPGGGTYGYTF	TGTGCCTGGAGTGTCCCCCCAGGGGGGGGTACCTATGGCTACACCTTC
NA	15	TRBV6-1	TRBJ2-1	NA	CASRLTAGAIDEQFF	TGTGCCAGCAGGCTCACGGCAGGCGCAATAGATGAGCAGTTCTTC
few	13	TRBV6-1	TRBJ2-5	NA	CASTRGGFETQYF	TGTGCCAGCACAAGGGGGGGATTTGAGACCCAGTACTTC
NA	13	TRBV20-1	TRBJ2-3	TRBD2	CSASGTSGLGEYF	TGCAGTGCTAGTGGCACTAGCGGCTTGGGAGAGTATTTT
few	13	TRBV6-1	TRBJ1-5	NA	CASSISSGQPQHF	TGTGCCAGCAGTATAAGTTCGGGTCAGCCCCAGCATTTT
NA	14	TRBV20-1	TRBJ2-3	TRBD2	CSAPAGTSGRTQYF	TGCAGTGCCCCAGCCGGGACTAGCGGGAGGACGCAGTATTTT
NA	17	TRBV5-1	TRBJ2-2	TRBD2	CASSLARLAGHTGELFF	TGCGCCAGCAGCTTGGCCCGACTAGCGGGCCACACCGGGGAGCTGTTTTTT
few	15	TRBV4-1	TRBJ2-3	NA	CASSQFQRGTDTQYF	TGCGCCAGCAGCCAATTTCAGCGGGGCACAGATACGCAGTATTTT
NA	14	TRBV27	TRBJ2-5	TRBD2	CASSGLASGETQYF	TGTGCCAGCAGTGGACTAGCGTCGGGGGAGACCCAGTACTTC
NA	14	TRBV5-4	TRBJ2-7	NA	CASSLSEGGYEQYF	TGTGCCAGCAGCTTATCGGAGGGAGGCTACGAGCAGTACTTC
NA	14	TRBV7-2	TRBJ2-3	NA	CASSLGPGRGTQYF	TGTGCCAGCAGCCTAGGACCCGGCCGTGGTACGCAGTATTTT